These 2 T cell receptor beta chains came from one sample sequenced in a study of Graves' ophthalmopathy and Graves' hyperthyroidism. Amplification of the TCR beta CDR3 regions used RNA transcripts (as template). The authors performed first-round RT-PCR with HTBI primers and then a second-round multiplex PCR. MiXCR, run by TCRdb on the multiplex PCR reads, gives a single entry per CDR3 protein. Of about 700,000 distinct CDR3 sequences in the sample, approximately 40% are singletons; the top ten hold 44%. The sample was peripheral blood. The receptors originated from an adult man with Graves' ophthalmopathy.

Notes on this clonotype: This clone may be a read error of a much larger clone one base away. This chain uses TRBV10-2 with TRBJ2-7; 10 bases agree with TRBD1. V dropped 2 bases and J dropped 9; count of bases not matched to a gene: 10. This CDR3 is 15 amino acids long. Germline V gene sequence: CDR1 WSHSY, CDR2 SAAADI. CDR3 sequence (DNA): TGCGCCAGCAGTGAGGGACAGGGGGTTTCCGGCGGGCAGTACTTC. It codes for CASSEGQGVSGGQYF.

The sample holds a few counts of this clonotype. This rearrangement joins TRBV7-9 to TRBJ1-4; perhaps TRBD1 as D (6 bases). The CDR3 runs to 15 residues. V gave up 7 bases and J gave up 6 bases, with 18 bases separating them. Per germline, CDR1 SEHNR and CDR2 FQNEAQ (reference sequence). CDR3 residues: CASTLKQGLDEKLFF. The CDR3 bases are TGTGCCAGCACCCTAAAACAGGGCTTAGATGAAAAACTGTTTTTT.